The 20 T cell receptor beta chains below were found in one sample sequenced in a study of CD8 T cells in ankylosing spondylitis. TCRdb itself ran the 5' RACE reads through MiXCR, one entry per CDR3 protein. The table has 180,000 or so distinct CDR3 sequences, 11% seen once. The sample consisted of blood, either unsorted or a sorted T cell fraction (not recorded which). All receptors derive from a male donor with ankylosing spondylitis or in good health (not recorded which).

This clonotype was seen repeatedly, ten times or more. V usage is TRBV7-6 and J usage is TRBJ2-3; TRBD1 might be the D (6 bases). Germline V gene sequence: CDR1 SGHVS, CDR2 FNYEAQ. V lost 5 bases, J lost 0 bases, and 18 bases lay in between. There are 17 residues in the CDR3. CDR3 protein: CASSPLAGATSTDTQYF. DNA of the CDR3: TGTGCCAGCAGCCCCCTGGCAGGGGCCACTAGCACAGATACGCAGTATTTT.

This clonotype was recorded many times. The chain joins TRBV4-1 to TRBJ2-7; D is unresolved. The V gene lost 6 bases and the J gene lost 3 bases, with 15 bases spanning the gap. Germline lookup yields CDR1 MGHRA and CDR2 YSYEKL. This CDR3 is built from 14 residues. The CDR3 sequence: CASRNLTLLYEQYF. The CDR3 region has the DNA TGCGCCAGCAGAAACTTAACCCTCCTCTACGAGCAGTACTTC.

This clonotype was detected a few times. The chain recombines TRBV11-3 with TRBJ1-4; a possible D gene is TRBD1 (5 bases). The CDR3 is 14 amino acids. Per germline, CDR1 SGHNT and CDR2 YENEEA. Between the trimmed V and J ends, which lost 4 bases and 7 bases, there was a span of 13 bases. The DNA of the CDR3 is TGTGCCAGCAGCTCCGGGACCGCGTTTGAAAAACTGTTTTTT. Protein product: CASSSGTAFEKLFF. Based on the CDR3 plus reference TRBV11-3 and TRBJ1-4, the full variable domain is EAGVVQSPRYKIIEKKQPVAFWCNPISGHNTLYWYLQNLGQGPELLIRYENEEAVDDSQLPKDRFSAERLKGVDSTLKIQPAELGDSAVYLCASSSGTAFEKLFFGSGTQLSVL.

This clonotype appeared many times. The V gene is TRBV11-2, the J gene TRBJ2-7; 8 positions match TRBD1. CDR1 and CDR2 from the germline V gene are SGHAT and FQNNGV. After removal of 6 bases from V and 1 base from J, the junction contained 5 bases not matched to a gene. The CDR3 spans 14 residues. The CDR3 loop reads CASSRTGSSYEQYF. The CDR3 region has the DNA TGTGCCAGCAGTCGGACAGGGAGTTCCTACGAGCAGTACTTC.

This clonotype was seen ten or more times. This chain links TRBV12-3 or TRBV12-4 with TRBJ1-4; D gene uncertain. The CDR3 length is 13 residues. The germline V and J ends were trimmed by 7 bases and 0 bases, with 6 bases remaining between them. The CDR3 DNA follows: TGTGCCAGCACGGGGACAACTAATGAAAAACTGTTTTTT. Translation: CASTGTTNEKLFF.

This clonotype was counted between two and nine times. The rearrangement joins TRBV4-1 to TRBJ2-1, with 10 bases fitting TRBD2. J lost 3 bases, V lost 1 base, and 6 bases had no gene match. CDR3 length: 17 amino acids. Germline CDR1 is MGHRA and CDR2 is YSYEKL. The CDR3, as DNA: TGCGCCAGCAGCCAAGTGAGGACTAGCGGCCTCTACAATGAGCAGTTCTTC. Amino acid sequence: CASSQVRTSGLYNEQFF.

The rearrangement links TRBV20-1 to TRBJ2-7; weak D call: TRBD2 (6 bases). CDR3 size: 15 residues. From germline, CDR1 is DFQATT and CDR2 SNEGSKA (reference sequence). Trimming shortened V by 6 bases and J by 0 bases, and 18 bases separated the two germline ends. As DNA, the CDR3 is TGCAGTGCCAACAACCAAATTAGCGGCTCCTACGAGCAGTACTTC. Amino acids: CSANNQISGSYEQYF.

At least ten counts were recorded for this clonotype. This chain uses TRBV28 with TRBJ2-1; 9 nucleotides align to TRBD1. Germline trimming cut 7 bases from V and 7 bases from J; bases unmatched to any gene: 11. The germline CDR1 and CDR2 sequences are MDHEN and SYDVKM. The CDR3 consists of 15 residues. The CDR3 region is CASNVPDRGGNEQFF. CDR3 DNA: TGTGCCAGCAATGTTCCTGACAGGGGGGGGAATGAGCAGTTCTTC.

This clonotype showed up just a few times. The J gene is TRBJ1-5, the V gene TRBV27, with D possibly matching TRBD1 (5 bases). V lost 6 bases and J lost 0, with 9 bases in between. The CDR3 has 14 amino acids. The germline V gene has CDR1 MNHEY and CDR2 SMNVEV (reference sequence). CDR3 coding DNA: TGTGCCAGCAGCAGGGTCTATAGCAATCAGCCCCAGCATTTT. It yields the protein CASSRVYSNQPQHF.

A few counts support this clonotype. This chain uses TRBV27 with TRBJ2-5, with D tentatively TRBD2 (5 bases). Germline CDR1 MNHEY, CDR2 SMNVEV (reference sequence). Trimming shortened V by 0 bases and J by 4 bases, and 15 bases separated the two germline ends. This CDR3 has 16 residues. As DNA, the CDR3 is TGTGCCAGCAGTTTATCGAGGTTCGGGGTTATAGAGACCCAGTACTTC. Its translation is CASSLSRFGVIETQYF.

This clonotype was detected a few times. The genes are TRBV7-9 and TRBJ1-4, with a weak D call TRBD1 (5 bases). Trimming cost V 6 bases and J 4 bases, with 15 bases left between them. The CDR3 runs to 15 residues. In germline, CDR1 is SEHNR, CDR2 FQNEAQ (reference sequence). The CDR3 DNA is TGTGCCAGCAGGACGGGACCGTCCTTTAATGAAAAACTGTTTTTT. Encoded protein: CASRTGPSFNEKLFF. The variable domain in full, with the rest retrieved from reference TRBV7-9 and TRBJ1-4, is DTGVSQNPRHKITKRGQNVTFRCDPISEHNRLYWYRQTLGQGPEFLTYFQNEAQLEKSRLLSDRFSAERPKGSFSTLEIQRTEQGDSAMYLCASRTGPSFNEKLFFGSGTQLSVL.

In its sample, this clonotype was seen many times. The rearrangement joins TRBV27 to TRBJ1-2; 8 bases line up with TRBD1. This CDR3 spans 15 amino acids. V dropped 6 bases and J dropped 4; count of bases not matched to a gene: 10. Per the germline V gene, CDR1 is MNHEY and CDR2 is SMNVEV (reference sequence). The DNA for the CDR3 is TGTGCCAGCAGCGCTGACAGGGGCCTGCTCTATGGCTACACCTTC. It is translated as CASSADRGLLYGYTF.

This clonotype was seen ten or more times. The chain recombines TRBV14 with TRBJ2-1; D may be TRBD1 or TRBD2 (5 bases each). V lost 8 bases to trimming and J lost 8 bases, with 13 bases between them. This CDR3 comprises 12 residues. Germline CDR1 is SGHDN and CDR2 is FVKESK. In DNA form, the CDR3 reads TGTGCCAGCCGAGGGGTGCAACATGAGCAGTTCTTC. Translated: CASRGVQHEQFF.

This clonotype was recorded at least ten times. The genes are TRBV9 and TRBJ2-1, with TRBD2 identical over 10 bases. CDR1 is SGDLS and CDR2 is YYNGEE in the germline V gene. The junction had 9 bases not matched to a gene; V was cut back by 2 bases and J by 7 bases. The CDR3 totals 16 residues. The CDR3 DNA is TGTGCCAGCAGCGTCGGGGCAGCGGGGGGGCGTAATGAGCAGTTCTTC. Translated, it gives CASSVGAAGGRNEQFF.

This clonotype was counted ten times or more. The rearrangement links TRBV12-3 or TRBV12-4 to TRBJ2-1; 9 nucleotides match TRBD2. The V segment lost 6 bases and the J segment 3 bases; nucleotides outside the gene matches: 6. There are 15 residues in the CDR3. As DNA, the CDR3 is TGTGCCAGCAGCAAATTAGCGGGAGTCTACAATGAGCAGTTCTTC. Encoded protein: CASSKLAGVYNEQFF.

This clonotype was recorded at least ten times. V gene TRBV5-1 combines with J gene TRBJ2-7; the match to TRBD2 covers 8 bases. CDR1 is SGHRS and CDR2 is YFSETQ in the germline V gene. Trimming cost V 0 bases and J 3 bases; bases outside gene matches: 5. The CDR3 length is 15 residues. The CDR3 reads CASSLGGAGDYEQYF. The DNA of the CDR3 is TGCGCCAGCAGCTTGGGTGGAGCGGGAGACTACGAGCAGTACTTC.

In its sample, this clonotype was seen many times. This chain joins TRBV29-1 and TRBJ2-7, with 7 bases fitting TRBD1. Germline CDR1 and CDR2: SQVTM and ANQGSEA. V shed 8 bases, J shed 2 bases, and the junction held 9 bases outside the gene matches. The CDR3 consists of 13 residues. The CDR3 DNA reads TGCAGCTGCCGGGACAGCACAACCTACGAGCAGTACTTC. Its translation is CSCRDSTTYEQYF.

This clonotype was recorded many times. CDR3 DNA: TGTGCCAGCAGACGGAACACCGGGGAGCTGTTTTTT. This codes for CASRRNTGELFF. The genes are TRBV6-2 or TRBV6-3 and TRBJ2-2; no clear D. CDR1 is MNHEY, CDR2 SVGEGT, per germline. V dropped 6 bases and J dropped 1 base, with 3 bases sitting between them. The CDR3 runs 12 residues.

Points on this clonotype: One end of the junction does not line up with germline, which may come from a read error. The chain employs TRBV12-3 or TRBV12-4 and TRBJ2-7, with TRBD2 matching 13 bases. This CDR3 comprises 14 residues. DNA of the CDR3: TGTGTCAGCAGTCGGACTAGCGGGAGCTACGAGCAGTACTTC. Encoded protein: CVSSRTSGSYEQYF.

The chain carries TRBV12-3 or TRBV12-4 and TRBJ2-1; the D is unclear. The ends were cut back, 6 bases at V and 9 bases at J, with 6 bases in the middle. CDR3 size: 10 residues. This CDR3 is CASRGFEQFF. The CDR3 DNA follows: TGTGCCAGCAGAGGGTTTGAGCAGTTCTTC.